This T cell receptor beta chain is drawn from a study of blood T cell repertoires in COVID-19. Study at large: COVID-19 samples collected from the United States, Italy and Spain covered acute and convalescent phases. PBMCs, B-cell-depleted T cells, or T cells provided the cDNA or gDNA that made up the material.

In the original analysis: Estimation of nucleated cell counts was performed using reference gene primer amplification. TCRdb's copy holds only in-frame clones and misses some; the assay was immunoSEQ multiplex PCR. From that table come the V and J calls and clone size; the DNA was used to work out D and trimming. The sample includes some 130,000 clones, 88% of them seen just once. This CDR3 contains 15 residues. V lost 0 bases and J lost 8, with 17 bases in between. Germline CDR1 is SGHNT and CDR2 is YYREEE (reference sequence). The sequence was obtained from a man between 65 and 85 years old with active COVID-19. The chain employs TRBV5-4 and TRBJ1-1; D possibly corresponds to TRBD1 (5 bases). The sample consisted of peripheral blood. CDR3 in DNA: TGTGCCAGCAGCTTGGCAGGGAGGGGAGCCCAGGAAGCTTTCTTT. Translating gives CASSLAGRGAQEAFF.